Listed below are T cell receptor beta chains from one sample, sequenced in a study of cytotoxic CD8 clonotypes in ibrutinib-treated CLL. The table came from immunoSEQ multiplex PCR; TCRdb's copy has only in-frame clones and leaves some out. Among nearly 300,000 clones listed, roughly four fifths were seen once. Sequenced material: PBMCs, taken at disease progression, from a patient treated with ibrutinib. These receptors all stem from a human donor with chronic lymphocytic leukemia. Each CDR3 is given with its conserved first and last residue. A D gene is named only where the DNA matches it firmly. Where a row states a size, it is once, few, many or the class of an expanded clone; other rows omit it.

j_gene: TRBJ2-7
abundance: -
v_gene: TRBV9
d_gene: -
CDR3nt: TGTGCCAGCAGCGTAGGGACGGAATACTACGAGCAGTACTTC
CDR3aa: CASSVGTEYYEQYF

j_gene: TRBJ1-1
abundance: -
v_gene: TRBV6-6
d_gene: TRBD1
CDR3nt: TGTGCCAGCAGACAGGGGCACACTGAAGCTTTCTTT
CDR3aa: CASRQGHTEAFF

j_gene: TRBJ2-3
abundance: -
v_gene: TRBV7-2
d_gene: TRBD2
CDR3nt: TGTGCCAGCAGCTCAGCGGGAGCAACAGATACGCAGTATTTT
CDR3aa: CASSSAGATDTQYF

j_gene: TRBJ2-5
abundance: -
v_gene: TRBV27
d_gene: -
CDR3nt: TGTGCCAGCAGACAGAAAGCCTACGGACAAGAGACCCAGTACTTC
CDR3aa: CASRQKAYGQETQYF

j_gene: TRBJ2-7
abundance: -
v_gene: TRBV7-6
d_gene: TRBD1
CDR3nt: TGTGCCAGCAGCCTAAAGACAGGGTACGAGCAGTACTTC
CDR3aa: CASSLKTGYEQYF

j_gene: TRBJ2-3
abundance: -
v_gene: TRBV9
d_gene: -
CDR3nt: TGTGCCAGCAGCGTATGGGGGGCTAGCACAGATACGCAGTATTTT
CDR3aa: CASSVWGASTDTQYF

j_gene: TRBJ1-2
abundance: -
v_gene: TRBV4-2
d_gene: TRBD1
CDR3nt: TGTGCCAGCAGCCAAGAACCCAGGACAGGGGAAAACTATGGCTACACCTTC
CDR3aa: CASSQEPRTGENYGYTF

j_gene: TRBJ1-2
abundance: -
v_gene: TRBV10-1
d_gene: -
CDR3nt: TGCGCCAGCAGTGAGTCGGCAGGGTGGGGCTACACCTTC
CDR3aa: CASSESAGWGYTF

j_gene: TRBJ1-1
abundance: -
v_gene: TRBV7-8
d_gene: -
CDR3nt: TGTGCCAGCAGCCCAAAACCGGGGCAAAACACTGAAGCTTTCTTT
CDR3aa: CASSPKPGQNTEAFF

j_gene: TRBJ2-3
abundance: -
v_gene: TRBV9
d_gene: -
CDR3nt: TGTGCCAGCACCCCTGAGCCCTCCACAGATACGCAGTATTTT
CDR3aa: CASTPEPSTDTQYF

j_gene: TRBJ1-2
abundance: -
v_gene: TRBV6-5
d_gene: -
CDR3nt: TGTGCCAGCAGTTACTCGAGGGGGGGATATGGCTACACCTTC
CDR3aa: CASSYSRGGYGYTF

j_gene: TRBJ2-7
abundance: few
v_gene: TRBV9
d_gene: -
CDR3nt: TGTGCCAGCAGCGCGGGGCTGGGCCATGAGGGTGAGCAGTACTTC
CDR3aa: CASSAGLGHEGEQYF

j_gene: TRBJ2-7
abundance: few
v_gene: TRBV2
d_gene: -
CDR3nt: TGTGCCAGCAGTGGCCTGGACACCGCCTACGAGCAGTACTTC
CDR3aa: CASSGLDTAYEQYF

j_gene: TRBJ2-5
abundance: -
v_gene: TRBV7-2
d_gene: -
CDR3nt: TGTGCCAGCAGCACAGCCCTAGCTTTCCAAGAGACCCAGTACTTC
CDR3aa: CASSTALAFQETQYF

j_gene: TRBJ2-7
abundance: -
v_gene: TRBV14
d_gene: TRBD1
CDR3nt: TGTGCCAGCAGCCCCGGACAGGCCCTGACCTACGAGCAGTACTTC
CDR3aa: CASSPGQALTYEQYF

j_gene: TRBJ1-2
abundance: -
v_gene: TRBV5-1
d_gene: -
CDR3nt: TGCGCCAGCAGCTTGGAAGGCAGCTATGGCTACACCTTC
CDR3aa: CASSLEGSYGYTF

j_gene: TRBJ1-1
abundance: once
v_gene: TRBV10-3
d_gene: TRBD1
CDR3nt: TGTGCCATCAGTGACGGGTCCGGAGGGGGCAACACTGAAGCTTTCTTT
CDR3aa: CAISDGSGGGNTEAFF

j_gene: TRBJ1-6
abundance: -
v_gene: TRBV11-2
d_gene: TRBD1
CDR3nt: TGTGCCAGCAGCTTCATGACAGGGGTTGGCAATTCACCCCTCCACTTT
CDR3aa: CASSFMTGVGNSPLHF

j_gene: TRBJ2-7
abundance: -
v_gene: TRBV18
d_gene: -
CDR3nt: TGTGCCAGCTCACCTTTCCAGGACTCCCGAGAACCCTACGAGCAGTACTTC
CDR3aa: CASSPFQDSREPYEQYF

j_gene: TRBJ2-2
abundance: -
v_gene: TRBV4-1
d_gene: -
CDR3nt: TGCGCCAGCAGGCTCCGGGACCTATCGAACACCGGGGAGCTGTTTTTT
CDR3aa: CASRLRDLSNTGELFF

j_gene: TRBJ2-3
abundance: -
v_gene: TRBV5-4
d_gene: TRBD2
CDR3nt: TGTGCCAGCAGCTTGGCGCCGGGGGGGGTAGCAGATACGCAGTATTTT
CDR3aa: CASSLAPGGVADTQYF

j_gene: TRBJ2-2
abundance: -
v_gene: TRBV9
d_gene: TRBD1
CDR3nt: TGTGCCAGCAGCGCCACAGGGGCATACACCGGGGAGCTGTTTTTT
CDR3aa: CASSATGAYTGELFF

j_gene: TRBJ2-1
abundance: once
v_gene: TRBV28
d_gene: -
CDR3nt: TGTGCCAGCAGCCTACGTTTTCTGGAACATGAGCAGTTCTTC
CDR3aa: CASSLRFLEHEQFF

j_gene: TRBJ2-7
abundance: -
v_gene: TRBV7-2
d_gene: TRBD2
CDR3nt: TGTGCCAGCAGCCCCCGGCGGGGGGACGAGCAGTACTTC
CDR3aa: CASSPRRGDEQYF

j_gene: TRBJ2-2
abundance: -
v_gene: TRBV25-1
d_gene: -
CDR3nt: TGTGCCATGGAAGGAACGGCGAACACCGGGGAGCTGTTTTTT
CDR3aa: CAMEGTANTGELFF

j_gene: TRBJ2-5
abundance: -
v_gene: TRBV7-2
d_gene: -
CDR3nt: TGTGCCAGCAGCTTCGGGGGAAGGGAGACCCAGTACTTC
CDR3aa: CASSFGGRETQYF

j_gene: TRBJ2-3
abundance: once
v_gene: TRBV29-1
d_gene: -
CDR3nt: TGCAGCGTTGGTCGTGGGGTTGGAACAGATACGCAGTATTTT
CDR3aa: CSVGRGVGTDTQYF

j_gene: TRBJ2-7
abundance: -
v_gene: TRBV19
d_gene: -
CDR3nt: TGTGCCAGTAGTATGAGCGGGCCACCGAGCTCCTACGAGCAGTACTTC
CDR3aa: CASSMSGPPSSYEQYF

j_gene: TRBJ2-7
abundance: -
v_gene: TRBV4-1
d_gene: -
CDR3nt: TGCGCCAGCAGCCAGGGGTTTTGGCAGTACTTC
CDR3aa: CASSQGFWQYF

j_gene: TRBJ1-2
abundance: -
v_gene: TRBV4-1
d_gene: TRBD1
CDR3nt: TGCGCCAGCAGCCAAGGTCCAGGGGGCACCCAAGGCTACACCTTC
CDR3aa: CASSQGPGGTQGYTF

j_gene: TRBJ2-7
abundance: few
v_gene: TRBV5-1
d_gene: -
CDR3nt: TGCGCCAGCAGCCGGGACTCTGTCTACGAGCAGTACTTC
CDR3aa: CASSRDSVYEQYF

j_gene: TRBJ2-2
abundance: -
v_gene: TRBV19
d_gene: TRBD2
CDR3nt: TGTGCCAGTAGCAGGACTAGCGGGGGGACACACACCGGGGAGCTGTTTTTT
CDR3aa: CASSRTSGGTHTGELFF

j_gene: TRBJ2-7
abundance: -
v_gene: TRBV11-2
d_gene: -
CDR3nt: TGTGCCAGCAGCTTGGTTCGCGAGCAGTACTTC
CDR3aa: CASSLVREQYF

j_gene: TRBJ2-7
abundance: -
v_gene: TRBV12-5
d_gene: TRBD1
CDR3nt: TGTGCTAGTGGCCTCGACAGGGCTGGCGGCGAGCAGTACTTC
CDR3aa: CASGLDRAGGEQYF

j_gene: TRBJ1-2
abundance: -
v_gene: TRBV28
d_gene: TRBD1
CDR3nt: TGTGCCAGCAGTTTGCCGACAGGGGAGTGGAATGGCTACACCTTC
CDR3aa: CASSLPTGEWNGYTF

j_gene: TRBJ2-5
abundance: -
v_gene: TRBV27
d_gene: TRBD1
CDR3nt: TGTGCCAGCAGTTTGGGGTCACAGGGGGAAGGGTTAAGGGAGACCCAGTACTTC
CDR3aa: CASSLGSQGEGLRETQYF

j_gene: TRBJ2-4
abundance: -
v_gene: TRBV28
d_gene: TRBD2
CDR3nt: TGTGCCAGCAGTTTATCGGCGGGAGAGGGAGACATTCAGTACTTC
CDR3aa: CASSLSAGEGDIQYF

j_gene: TRBJ2-1
abundance: -
v_gene: TRBV5-4
d_gene: -
CDR3nt: TGTGCCAGCAGCTTGGCCGGAATAGGAGGGCAGTTCTTC
CDR3aa: CASSLAGIGGQFF

j_gene: TRBJ1-5
abundance: -
v_gene: TRBV4-2
d_gene: -
CDR3nt: TGTGCCAGCAGGAGCTCGGTGGGGGCCAATCAGCCCCAGCATTTT
CDR3aa: CASRSSVGANQPQHF

j_gene: TRBJ1-6
abundance: -
v_gene: TRBV6-6
d_gene: -
CDR3nt: TGTGCCAGCAGTGCAGGACAGAATTCACCCCTCCACTTT
CDR3aa: CASSAGQNSPLHF

j_gene: TRBJ2-7
abundance: -
v_gene: TRBV7-2
d_gene: -
CDR3nt: TGTGCCAGCAGAGAGGGGGTCTTACCCCCTTACGAGCAGTACTTC
CDR3aa: CASREGVLPPYEQYF

j_gene: TRBJ1-5
abundance: -
v_gene: TRBV19
d_gene: -
CDR3nt: TGTGCCAGTAGTCACACGAGCAGGGGCGATCAGCCCCAGCATTTT
CDR3aa: CASSHTSRGDQPQHF

j_gene: TRBJ2-7
abundance: -
v_gene: TRBV6-6
d_gene: TRBD2
CDR3nt: TGTGCCAGCAGTCCCGGACTAGCGGGGTCCTACGAGCAGTACTTC
CDR3aa: CASSPGLAGSYEQYF

j_gene: TRBJ2-7
abundance: -
v_gene: TRBV29-1
d_gene: -
CDR3nt: TGCAGCGTTGGGGACGGGACCTACGAGCAGTACTTC
CDR3aa: CSVGDGTYEQYF

j_gene: TRBJ2-7
abundance: once
v_gene: TRBV11-1
d_gene: -
CDR3nt: TGTGCCAGCAGCTTAAACTACTACGAGCAGTACTTC
CDR3aa: CASSLNYYEQYF

j_gene: TRBJ2-1
abundance: -
v_gene: TRBV5-4
d_gene: TRBD1
CDR3nt: TGTGCCAGCAGCGGACAGGGGGCAGCCTACAATGAGCAGTTCTTC
CDR3aa: CASSGQGAAYNEQFF

j_gene: TRBJ2-7
abundance: -
v_gene: TRBV15
d_gene: -
CDR3nt: TGTGCCACCAGCAGATACACCTCCTACGAGCAGTACTTC
CDR3aa: CATSRYTSYEQYF

j_gene: TRBJ1-1
abundance: -
v_gene: TRBV27
d_gene: -
CDR3nt: TGTGCCAGCAGGATAAGGGGTGGATGGACTGAAGCTTTCTTT
CDR3aa: CASRIRGGWTEAFF